The 26 T cell receptor beta chains below all came from one sample that was sequenced in a study of cytomegalovirus exposure and HLA in healthy donors. Primers for the PCR totalled 60 Vbeta and 13 Jbeta. Profiling relied on immunoSEQ multiplex PCR, and the TCRdb table lists in-frame clones only, not all of them. The table shows about 130,000 clones, with about 76% occurring only once. The source material was PBMCs. The receptors come from a man between 40 and 49 years old in good health and CMV-seropositive.

V is TRBV19 and J is TRBJ2-4; 7 bases line up with TRBD1. The CDR3 covers 17 residues. V trimming: 5 bases; J trimming: 0 bases; junction bases outside the gene matches: 10. Germline values: CDR1 LNHDA, CDR2 SQIVND (reference sequence). The CDR3 loop reads CASSPTGTALAKNIQYF. The CDR3 DNA sequence: TGTGCCAGTAGTCCCACCGGGACAGCACTAGCCAAAAACATTCAGTACTTC. The entire variable domain, with the rest obtained from reference TRBV19 and TRBJ2-4, is as follows: DGGITQSPKYLFRKEGQNVTLSCEQNLNHDAMYWYRQDPGQGLRLIYYSQIVNDFQKGDIAEGYSVSREKKESFPLTVTSAQKNPTAFYLCASSPTGTALAKNIQYFGAGTRLSVL.

V usage is TRBV20-1 and J usage is TRBJ1-1; 10 bases line up with TRBD1. This CDR3 is 11 amino acids long. Germline lookup yields CDR1 DFQATT and CDR2 SNEGSKA (reference sequence). The ends lost 6 bases at V and 10 bases at J; junction bases unmatched: 5. Here the CDR3 DNA reads TGCAGTGCGCGACAGGGGGCACGAGCTTTCTTT. Its protein is CSARQGARAFF.

The V call is TRBV12-5, the J call TRBJ2-5; TRBD1 matches 9 bases. The J call may not be correct, given that the DNA end is closer to TRBJ2-7. The CDR3 covers 13 residues. Germline CDR1 reads LGHNT; CDR2 reads FRNRAP. CDR3 sequence: CASGRTGVYEQYF. The CDR3 coding sequence is TGTGCTAGTGGAAGGACAGGGGTCTACGAGCAGTACTTC.

This clone was observed a few times. The CDR3 DNA reads TGTGCCAGCAGCGGGGGGACCAGGGGGAGGACTGAAGCTTTCTTT. Protein: CASSGGTRGRTEAFF. V and J are TRBV5-8 and TRBJ1-1; 7 bases align to TRBD1. The junction had 11 bases not matched to a gene; V was cut back by 4 bases and J by 5 bases. The germline gives CDR1 SGHTS, CDR2 YDEGEE. There are 15 residues in the CDR3.

In DNA form, the CDR3 reads TGTGCCAGTAGTACCCCAGGGAACACTGAAGCTTTCTTT. This sequence encodes CASSTPGNTEAFF. The chain recombines TRBV19 with TRBJ1-1; no firm D call. Germline V gene data show CDR1 as LNHDA and CDR2 as SQIVND (reference sequence). Trimming shortened V by 4 bases and J by 1 base, and 7 bases separated the two germline ends. The CDR3 consists of 13 residues. The entire variable domain, with the rest obtained from reference TRBV19 and TRBJ1-1, is as follows: DGGITQSPKYLFRKEGQNVTLSCEQNLNHDAMYWYRQDPGQGLRLIYYSQIVNDFQKGDIAEGYSVSREKKESFPLTVTSAQKNPTAFYLCASSTPGNTEAFFGQGTRLTVV.

This rearrangement joins TRBV18 to TRBJ1-1; tentatively, D is TRBD1 (5 bases). The length of the CDR3 is 13 residues. Germline values: CDR1 KGHSH, CDR2 LQKENI. V shed 3 bases and J shed 6 bases, with 11 bases lying between them. The CDR3 is CASSPSIGAEAFF. The CDR3 bases are TGTGCCAGCTCACCGAGTATAGGGGCTGAAGCTTTCTTT.

V and J are TRBV5-1 and TRBJ2-7; TRBD1 is a possible D gene (7 bases). The CDR3 extends over 17 amino acids. V was trimmed by 1 base and J by 0 bases, leaving 17 bases between them. The germline V gene has CDR1 SGHRS and CDR2 YFSETQ. The CDR3 sequence is CASSLTLQGGYSYEQYF. CDR3 coding DNA: TGCGCCAGCAGCTTGACCCTCCAGGGGGGATACTCCTACGAGCAGTACTTC. Full variable domain (rest looked up from reference TRBV5-1 and TRBJ2-7): KAGVTQTPRYLIKTRGQQVTLSCSPISGHRSVSWYQQTPGQGLQFLFEYFSETQRNKGNFPGRFSGRQFSNSRSEMNVSTLELGDSALYLCASSLTLQGGYSYEQYFGPGTRLTVT.

The chain couples TRBV5-1 to TRBJ2-1; 9 bases agree with TRBD2. CDR3 length equals 15 residues. Germline CDR1 reads SGHRS; CDR2 reads YFSETQ. After removal of 4 bases from V and 4 bases from J, the junction contained 6 bases not matched to a gene. CDR3 region: CASSPGLALYNEQFF. CDR3 nucleotide sequence: TGCGCCAGCAGCCCAGGACTAGCGTTATACAATGAGCAGTTCTTC.

This clone was observed a handful of times. The rearrangement links TRBV5-4 to TRBJ1-1; D is perhaps TRBD1 (6 bases). Trimming stripped 5 bases from V and 4 bases from J, with 15 bases between. CDR1 is SGHNT, CDR2 YYREEE, per germline (reference sequence). The CDR3 has 14 residues. In DNA, the CDR3 is TGTGCCAGCAGGTCGACAGGAAAACGCACTGAAGCTTTCTTT. Residues: CASRSTGKRTEAFF.

J is TRBJ2-7 and V is TRBV5-6; weak D call: TRBD2 (5 bases). This CDR3 contains 19 residues. Germline V gene lookup returns CDR1 SGHDT and CDR2 YYEEEE. The germline V and J ends were trimmed by 4 bases and 1 base, with 27 bases remaining between them. The CDR3 DNA sequence: TGTGCCAGCAGCCCAGAATGGGTGGGTAGCGAAAGTGGGTCCTACGAGCAGTACTTC. Amino acids: CASSPEWVGSESGSYEQYF. The complete variable domain, with remaining parts taken from reference TRBV5-6 and TRBJ2-7, reads DAGVTQSPTHLIKTRGQQVTLRCSPKSGHDTVSWYQQALGQGPQFIFQYYEEEERQRGNFPDRFSGHQFPNYSSELNVNALLLGDSALYLCASSPEWVGSESGSYEQYFGPGTRLTVT.

The CDR3 bases are TGTGCTAGTGAACCGGAGTCCCCGATTAAGCGAGAGACCCAGTACTTC. Encoded protein: CASEPESPIKRETQYF. The V gene is TRBV12-5, the J gene TRBJ2-5, with no clear D. Germline lookup yields CDR1 LGHNT and CDR2 FRNRAP. The CDR3 is 16 amino acids. The V end was cut by 7 bases, the J end by 4 bases, with 22 bases between.

This chain uses TRBV18 with TRBJ2-1, with 10 bases aligning to TRBD2. Germline CDR1 and CDR2: KGHSH and LQKENI. CDR3 length equals 16 residues. The V segment lost 1 base and the J segment 6 bases; nucleotides outside the gene matches: 6. The CDR3 reads CASSPRASGRRNEQFF. CDR3 in DNA: TGTGCCAGCTCACCACGAGCTAGCGGGAGACGCAATGAGCAGTTCTTC.

The chain is built from TRBV5-1 and TRBJ2-7, with 7 bases identical to TRBD1. V dropped 1 base and J dropped 2; count of bases not matched to a gene: 6. CDR1 is SGHRS, CDR2 YFSETQ, per germline. The CDR3 has 15 amino acids. CDR3 region: CASSLSDRAPYEQYF. As DNA, the CDR3 is TGCGCCAGCAGCTTGTCCGACAGGGCGCCCTACGAGCAGTACTTC.

V gene TRBV9 combines with J gene TRBJ1-1, with 7 bases matching TRBD1. Per the germline V gene, CDR1 is SGDLS and CDR2 is YYNGEE. Trimming cost V 6 bases and J 0 bases; bases outside gene matches: 8. CDR3 length equals 15 residues. The CDR3 bases are TGTGCCAGCAACCGCTTGGGACAGATGAACACTGAAGCTTTCTTT. Its protein is CASNRLGQMNTEAFF.

The gene calls are TRBV5-1 and TRBJ1-6; TRBD1 matches at 8 bases. Per germline, CDR1 SGHRS and CDR2 YFSETQ. The CDR3 extends over 14 amino acids. The trim removed 4 bases at V and 8 bases at J, leaving 5 bases unmatched. The CDR3 protein is CASSQDRDHSPLHF. The CDR3 DNA follows: TGCGCCAGCAGCCAGGACAGGGACCATTCACCCCTCCACTTT.

This chain connects TRBV25-1 to TRBJ2-6; D is perhaps TRBD2 (6 bases). The germline V and J ends were trimmed by 1 base and 1 base, with 11 bases remaining between them. Germline V gene lookup returns CDR1 MGHDK and CDR2 SYGVNS. The CDR3 has 17 amino acids. The CDR3 nucleotides read TGTGCCAGCAGTGAATCGAGGAGGGCTTCTGGGGCCAACGTCCTGACTTTC. Translation gives CASSESRRASGANVLTF.

This rearrangement joins TRBV29-1 to TRBJ1-2; TRBD1 agrees at 12 bases. Germline V lookup: CDR1 SQVTM, CDR2 ANQGSEA. The ends lost 1 base at V and 12 bases at J; junction bases unmatched: 6. This CDR3 has 13 residues. The CDR3 region is CSVEGPGQGANTF. CDR3 nucleotide sequence: TGCAGCGTTGAAGGTCCGGGACAGGGGGCTAACACCTTC.

Comment on this clone: The junction departs from germline at one end; a sequencing error may be responsible. Within the sample, other DNA sequences also encode this same CDR3. V gene TRBV11-2 combines with J gene TRBJ2-7; unclear D gene. The CDR3 has 12 residues. Germline CDR1 and CDR2: SGHAT and FQNNGV. The CDR3 DNA reads TGCGCCAGCAGCCCGAACAGCTACGAGCAGTACTTC. It is translated as CASSPNSYEQYF.

The rearrangement links TRBV4-2 to TRBJ2-3; D possibly corresponds to TRBD2 (7 bases). This CDR3 is 18 amino acids long. CDR1 is LGHNA and CDR2 is YNFKEQ in the germline V gene. Trimming took 0 bases from V and 0 from J, leaving 16 bases between them. CDR3 DNA: TGTGCCAGCAGCCAAGATAGGGGCGGGGGCCCCAGCACAGATACGCAGTATTTT. Residues: CASSQDRGGGPSTDTQYF.

The chain recombines TRBV6-6 with TRBJ2-1; 9 nucleotides match TRBD1. V dropped 6 bases and J dropped 9; count of bases not matched to a gene: 9. The CDR3 extends over 14 amino acids. CDR1 is MNHNY and CDR2 is SVGAGI in the germline V gene (reference sequence). This CDR3 is CASRLQGAQGEQFF. CDR3 bases: TGTGCCAGCAGGCTACAGGGGGCCCAGGGTGAGCAGTTCTTC.

The chain employs TRBV6-1 and TRBJ2-7; TRBD2 is a possible D gene (5 bases). Germline V CDR1 and CDR2: MNHNS, SASEGT. Trimming took 4 bases from V and 7 from J, leaving 11 bases between them. This CDR3 is 12 amino acids long. The CDR3 is CASSARVGEQYF. In DNA form, the CDR3 reads TGTGCCAGCAGTGCGCGGGTCGGGGAGCAGTACTTC.

The chain combines TRBV5-1 with TRBJ1-2; TRBD1 might be the D (6 bases). The germline gives CDR1 SGHRS, CDR2 YFSETQ. This CDR3 region has 14 residues. V was pared by 0 bases and J by 7 bases, with 13 bases between. Here the CDR3 reads CASSLVSGDLGYTF. The CDR3 DNA reads as TGCGCCAGCAGCTTGGTGTCAGGGGACCTTGGCTACACCTTC.

The CDR3: CATNPQVNTEAFF. The CDR3 DNA reads as TGTGCCACCAACCCTCAGGTGAACACTGAAGCTTTCTTT. The chain uses TRBV6-1 and TRBJ1-1; unclear D gene. CDR3 length equals 13 residues. Trimming removed 10 bases from V and 0 bases from J, with 12 bases in between. Germline V gene lookup returns CDR1 MNHNS and CDR2 SASEGT.

In DNA, the CDR3 is TGCGCCAGCAGCTGGGACAGGGGAGGGACTGAAGCTTTCTTT. Protein sequence: CASSWDRGGTEAFF. The chain employs TRBV5-1 and TRBJ1-1; TRBD1 agrees at 10 bases. From germline, CDR1 is SGHRS and CDR2 YFSETQ. Trimming took 3 bases from V and 5 from J; bases not matched to a gene: 4. The CDR3 contains 14 residues. The variable domain in full, completed from reference TRBV5-1 and TRBJ1-1, reads KAGVTQTPRYLIKTRGQQVTLSCSPISGHRSVSWYQQTPGQGLQFLFEYFSETQRNKGNFPGRFSGRQFSNSRSEMNVSTLELGDSALYLCASSWDRGGTEAFFGQGTRLTVV.

This chain joins TRBV19 and TRBJ2-5; 11 bases agree with TRBD1. CDR3 size: 17 residues. Per germline, CDR1 LNHDA and CDR2 SQIVND (reference sequence). The V gene end was trimmed by 4 bases and the J gene end by 5 bases; junction bases not matched to a gene: 12. The chain's CDR3 is CASSRLVGQGAEETQYF. The CDR3 DNA follows: TGTGCCAGTAGTAGACTAGTCGGACAGGGGGCCGAGGAGACCCAGTACTTC.

The chain uses TRBV9 and TRBJ1-2; TRBD1 agrees at 9 bases. Germline V gene data show CDR1 as SGDLS and CDR2 as YYNGEE. V dropped 2 bases and J dropped 8; count of bases not matched to a gene: 16. This CDR3 region has 17 residues. In DNA form, the CDR3 reads TGTGCCAGCAGCGTCGACCTTCAGGGACAGGGAATGGGCGGCTACACCTTC. This sequence encodes CASSVDLQGQGMGGYTF.